Sequencing of this T cell receptor (beta chain) was carried out in a study of cytomegalovirus exposure and HLA in healthy donors. Whole-study results and caveats: Reportedly, cytomegalovirus status was diagnosed with high sensitivity and specificity.

Clones were sequenced by immunoSEQ multiplex PCR, and TCRdb holds only the in-frame ones, with some missing. The table lists fewer than 200,000 clones, 75% to 90% of them singletons. A note on this clone: Its antigen is undetermined.

CDR3 size: 13 residues. The V gene's germline CDR1 is SGHNT and CDR2 YYREEE (reference sequence). Trimming stripped 4 bases from V and 3 bases from J, with 11 bases between. The chain uses TRBV5-4 and TRBJ2-7, with a possible D match to TRBD1 (7 bases). This sequence originates from a young woman in good health and CMV-seronegative. The sample comprised PBMCs. The CDR3 nucleotides read TGTGCCAGCAGCGCGGGACAGATCTACGAGCAGTACTTC. As protein: CASSAGQIYEQYF.